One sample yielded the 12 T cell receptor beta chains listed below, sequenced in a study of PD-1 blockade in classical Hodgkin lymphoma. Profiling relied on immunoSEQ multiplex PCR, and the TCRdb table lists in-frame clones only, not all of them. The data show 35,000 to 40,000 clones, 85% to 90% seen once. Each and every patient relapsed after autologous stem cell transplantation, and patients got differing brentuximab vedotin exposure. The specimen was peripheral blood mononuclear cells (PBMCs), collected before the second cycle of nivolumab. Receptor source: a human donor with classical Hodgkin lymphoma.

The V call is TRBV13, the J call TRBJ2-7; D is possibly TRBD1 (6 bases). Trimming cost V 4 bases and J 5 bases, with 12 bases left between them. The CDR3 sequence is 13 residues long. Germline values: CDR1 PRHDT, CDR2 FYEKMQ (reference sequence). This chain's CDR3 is CASSSTWGHEQYF. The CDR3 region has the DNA TGTGCCAGCAGCTCCACCTGGGGGCACGAGCAGTACTTC. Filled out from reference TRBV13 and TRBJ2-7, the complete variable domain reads AAGVIQSPRHLIKEKRETATLKCYPIPRHDTVYWYQQGPGQDPQFLISFYEKMQSDKGSIPDRFSAQQFSDYHSELNMSSLELGDSALYFCASSSTWGHEQYFGPGTRLTVT.

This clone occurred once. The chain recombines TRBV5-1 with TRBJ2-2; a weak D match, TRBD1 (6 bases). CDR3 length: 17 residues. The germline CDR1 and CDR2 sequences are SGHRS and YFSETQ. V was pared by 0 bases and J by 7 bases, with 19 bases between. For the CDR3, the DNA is TGCGCCAGCAGCTTGGGTACCGGGACAAGGTACATCGGGGAGCTGTTTTTT. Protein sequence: CASSLGTGTRYIGELFF.

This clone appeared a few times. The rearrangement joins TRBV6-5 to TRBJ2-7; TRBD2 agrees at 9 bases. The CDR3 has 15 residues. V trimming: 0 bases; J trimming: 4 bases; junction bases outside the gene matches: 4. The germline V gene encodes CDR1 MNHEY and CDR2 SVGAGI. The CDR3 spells CASSYSVAGVYEQYF. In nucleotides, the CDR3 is TGTGCCAGCAGTTACTCGGTAGCGGGAGTTTACGAGCAGTACTTC.

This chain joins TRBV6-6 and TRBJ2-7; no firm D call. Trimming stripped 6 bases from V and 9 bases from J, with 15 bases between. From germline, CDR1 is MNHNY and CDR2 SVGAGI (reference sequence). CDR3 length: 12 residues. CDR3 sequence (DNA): TGTGCCAGCAGCACCACTGTCCCGGGGCAGTACTTC. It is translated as CASSTTVPGQYF.

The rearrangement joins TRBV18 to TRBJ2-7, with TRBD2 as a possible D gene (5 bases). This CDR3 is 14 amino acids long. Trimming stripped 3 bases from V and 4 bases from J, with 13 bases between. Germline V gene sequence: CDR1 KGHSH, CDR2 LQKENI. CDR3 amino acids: CASSPKGSNYEQYF. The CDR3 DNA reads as TGTGCCAGCTCACCTAAAGGGAGCAATTACGAGCAGTACTTC.

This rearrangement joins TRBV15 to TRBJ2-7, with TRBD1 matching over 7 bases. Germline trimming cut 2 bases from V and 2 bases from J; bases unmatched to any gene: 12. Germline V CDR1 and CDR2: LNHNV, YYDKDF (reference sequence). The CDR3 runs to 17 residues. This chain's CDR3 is CATSRIGNNRGTYEQYF. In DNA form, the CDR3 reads TGTGCCACCAGCAGAATAGGGAACAACAGGGGAACCTACGAGCAGTACTTC. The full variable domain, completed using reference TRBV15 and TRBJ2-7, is DAMVIQNPRYQVTQFGKPVTLSCSQTLNHNVMYWYQQKSSQAPKLLFHYYDKDFNNEADTPDNFQSRRPNTSFCFLDIRSPGLGDTAMYLCATSRIGNNRGTYEQYFGPGTRLTVT.

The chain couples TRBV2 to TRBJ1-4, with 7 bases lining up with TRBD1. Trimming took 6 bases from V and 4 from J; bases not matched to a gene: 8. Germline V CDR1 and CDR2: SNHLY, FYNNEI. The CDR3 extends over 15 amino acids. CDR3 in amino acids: CASRIRQGFNEKLFF. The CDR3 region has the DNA TGTGCCAGCAGAATAAGACAGGGCTTTAATGAAAAACTGTTTTTT.

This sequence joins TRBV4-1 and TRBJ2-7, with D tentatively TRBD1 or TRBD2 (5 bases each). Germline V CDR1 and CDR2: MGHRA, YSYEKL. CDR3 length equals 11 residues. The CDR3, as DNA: TGCGCGTCCCGAGGTCGGGGCAAGCAGTACTTC. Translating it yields CASRGRGKQYF.

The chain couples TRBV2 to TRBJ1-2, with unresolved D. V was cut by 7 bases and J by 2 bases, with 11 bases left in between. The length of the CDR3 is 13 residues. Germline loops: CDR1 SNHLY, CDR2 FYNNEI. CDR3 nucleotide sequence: TGTGCCAGCATGAAGCTATTCAACTATGGCTACACCTTC. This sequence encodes CASMKLFNYGYTF. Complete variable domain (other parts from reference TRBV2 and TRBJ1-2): EPEVTQTPSHQVTQMGQEVILRCVPISNHLYFYWYRQILGQKVEFLVSFYNNEISEKSEIFDDQFSVERPDGSNFTLKIRSTKLEDSAMYFCASMKLFNYGYTFGSGTRLTVV.

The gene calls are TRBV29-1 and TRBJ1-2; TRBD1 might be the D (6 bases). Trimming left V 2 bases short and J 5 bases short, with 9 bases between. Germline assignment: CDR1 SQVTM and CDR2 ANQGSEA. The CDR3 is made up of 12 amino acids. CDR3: CSVEQGKYGYTF. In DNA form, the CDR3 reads TGCAGCGTTGAACAGGGGAAGTATGGCTACACCTTC.

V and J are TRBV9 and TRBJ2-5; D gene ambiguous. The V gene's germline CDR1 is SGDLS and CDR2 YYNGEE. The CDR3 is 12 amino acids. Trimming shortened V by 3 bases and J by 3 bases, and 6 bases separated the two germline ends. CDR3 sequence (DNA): TGTGCCAGCAGCGGCCCAGAAGAGACCCAGTACTTC. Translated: CASSGPEETQYF.

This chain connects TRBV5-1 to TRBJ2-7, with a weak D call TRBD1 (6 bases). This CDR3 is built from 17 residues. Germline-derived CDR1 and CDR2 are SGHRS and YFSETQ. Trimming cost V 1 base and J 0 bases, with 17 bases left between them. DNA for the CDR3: TGCGCCAGCAGCTTGCGCTCTCGACAGGATGCCTCCTACGAGCAGTACTTC. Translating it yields CASSLRSRQDASYEQYF.